This entry describes one T cell receptor beta chain. Its specificity is unknown. The data were taken from a study of T cells in localized non-small cell lung cancer. Study-wide points: A denser population of T cells in blood accompanied longer overall survival. Clonality of T cells reached its maximum in uninvolved adjacent lung, surpassing tumor. Appearance in adjacent lung was seen for a median around 60 of the top 100 tumor clones.

TCRdb's table, derived via immunoSEQ multiplex PCR, lists solely in-frame clones and lacks some. The repertoire includes approximately 140,000 clones, 70% to 90% of them detected once, and over 1.5% sits in the top ten. V gave up 2 bases and J gave up 0 bases, with 5 bases separating them. CDR3 length equals 14 residues. Germline V gives CDR1 MNHNY, CDR2 SVGAGI (reference sequence). The sequences come from peripheral blood, collected before any cancer treatment. V usage is TRBV6-6 and J usage is TRBJ1-3; the D is unclear. The origin of this receptor is a female donor of 60 years or more with stage I lung adenocarcinoma. The CDR3: CASSYDSSGNTIYF. CDR3 coding DNA: TGTGCCAGCAGTTACGACTCCTCTGGAAACACCATATATTTT.